A single sample is the source of the 4 T cell receptor beta chains below, sequenced in a study of T cells in women clearing cervical HPV infection. Assay: immunoSEQ multiplex PCR; the TCRdb copy retains only in-frame clones and omits some. Here the sample table reports 15,000 to 20,000 clones. Sample: blood buffy coat. These receptors came from a woman between 18 and 69 years old with a cervical HPV16 infection that either progressed to CIN3+ or cleared (not recorded which).

Points on this clone: The read halts 3 residues ahead of the CDR3 end, with the missing end drawn from the germline J gene. The V call is TRBV30, the J call TRBJ2-5, with TRBD2 matching over 14 bases. The germline CDR1 and CDR2 sequences are GTSNPN and SVGIG (reference sequence). V was clipped by 1 base and J by 4 bases; unmatched bases: 2. This CDR3 is 15 amino acids long. The CDR3 protein is CAWSEGLAGVETQYF. CDR3 DNA (partial): TGTGCCTGGAGTGAGGGACTAGCGGGAGTAGAGACC.

Concerning this clone: The read ends 3 residues before the CDR3 terminus; that terminus is restored from the germline J gene. This chain joins TRBV4-1 and TRBJ2-1; 10 nucleotides line up with TRBD2. Germline lookup yields CDR1 MGHRA and CDR2 YSYEKL. There are 16 residues in the CDR3. V trimming: 1 base; J trimming: 6 bases; junction bases outside the gene matches: 6. CDR3 loop: CASSQVGTSEINEQFF. The CDR3 bases that were read are TGCGCCAGCAGCCAAGTTGGGACTAGCGAAATCAATGAG.

Of note for this clone: The observed sequence ends 3 residues before the CDR3 terminus, with the missing tail filled in from the germline J gene. The gene calls are TRBV14 and TRBJ2-5; the match to TRBD2 covers 8 bases. With V trimmed by 8 bases and J by 4 bases, 3 bases remained unmatched. Germline loops: CDR1 SGHDN, CDR2 FVKESK. This CDR3 spans 12 amino acids. The CDR3 sequence: CASRLAGETQYF. The part of the CDR3 DNA that was read is TGTGCCAGCCGTCTAGCGGGAGAGACC.

A note on this clone: Sequencing ends 3 residues short of the CDR3 end; the germline J gene provides the rest. This rearrangement joins TRBV5-1 to TRBJ2-2; possibly TRBD2 for D (6 bases). The V and J ends lost 3 bases and 0 bases respectively, with 12 bases between them. Germline loops: CDR1 SGHRS, CDR2 YFSETQ. There are 16 residues in the CDR3. Incomplete CDR3 DNA: TGCGCCAGCAGCTGGAAGGGACTCACGAACACCGGGGAG. Its translation is CASSWKGLTNTGE. The full CDR3 protein reads CASSWKGLTNTGELFF.